A single sample gave rise to the 28 T cell receptor beta chains below, sequenced in a study of PD-1 blockade in classical Hodgkin lymphoma. Sample time point: cycle 4 day 1 (C4D1), after less than 7 weeks of nivolumab. Every patient had relapsed following autologous stem cell transplantation, and cohorts differed in brentuximab vedotin exposure. Negative selection with magnetic separation was used to purify CD4+ T cells from thawed PBMCs. Produced via immunoSEQ multiplex PCR; TCRdb's table is partial and in-frame only. Among 31,000 or so clones listed, about 86% were seen once. Sequencing used CD4+ T cells from blood, obtained before the fourth cycle of nivolumab. These receptors all stem from a human donor with classical Hodgkin lymphoma.

This clone was seen just once. The V call is TRBV19, the J call TRBJ1-6; D gene unclear. Germline values: CDR1 LNHDA, CDR2 SQIVND (reference sequence). The CDR3 loop spans 13 amino acids. The V gene lost 8 bases and the J gene lost 6 bases, with 11 bases spanning the gap. The CDR3 bases are TGTGCCAGTGTCAGTGGATTTAATTCACCCCTCCACTTT. This sequence encodes CASVSGFNSPLHF.

The chain has TRBV11-2 and TRBJ2-7, with 12 bases identical to TRBD2. The V gene end was trimmed by 4 bases and the J gene end by 7 bases; junction bases not matched to a gene: 11. This CDR3 comprises 16 residues. Germline V lookup: CDR1 SGHAT, CDR2 FQNNGV. The CDR3 sequence is CASSSRPTSGGLEQYF. CDR3 nucleotides: TGTGCCAGCAGCTCTCGACCGACTAGCGGGGGACTAGAGCAGTACTTC.

The rearrangement links TRBV7-2 to TRBJ2-5, with a tentative D call TRBD2 (5 bases). The germline V gene encodes CDR1 SGHTA and CDR2 FQGNSA. V lost 2 bases, J lost 5 bases, and 12 bases lay in between. The CDR3 is 14 residues long. The CDR3 spells CASSLLGRGETQYF. The CDR3 DNA is TGTGCCAGCAGCTTATTAGGGCGAGGGGAGACCCAGTACTTC.

This clone was seen a single time. The rearrangement uses TRBV2 and TRBJ1-6, with 11 nucleotides matching TRBD1. This CDR3 has 15 residues. Germline V gene lookup returns CDR1 SNHLY and CDR2 FYNNEI. V shed 6 bases, J shed 6 bases, and the junction held 4 bases outside the gene matches. CDR3: CASRGQGAINSPLHF. DNA of the CDR3: TGTGCCAGCAGAGGACAGGGGGCGATTAATTCACCCCTCCACTTT. Together with reference TRBV2 and TRBJ1-6, the CDR3 gives the full variable domain: EPEVTQTPSHQVTQMGQEVILRCVPISNHLYFYWYRQILGQKVEFLVSFYNNEISEKSEIFDDQFSVERPDGSNFTLKIRSTKLEDSAMYFCASRGQGAINSPLHFGNGTRLTVT.

Here the CDR3 DNA reads TGTGCCAGCAGCCAAGAGGCGACAGGGTTTGAAAAACTGTTTTTT. It encodes CASSQEATGFEKLFF. The gene calls are TRBV14 and TRBJ1-4, with 7 bases that match TRBD1. V trimming: 0 bases; J trimming: 7 bases; junction bases outside the gene matches: 5. This CDR3 has 15 residues. Per germline, CDR1 SGHDN and CDR2 FVKESK.

In its sample, this clone was seen once. The chain recombines TRBV18 with TRBJ1-4; D is unresolved. The CDR3 runs 17 residues. V was trimmed by 3 bases and J by 0 bases, leaving 14 bases between them. Per germline, CDR1 KGHSH and CDR2 LQKENI. The CDR3 DNA reads TGTGCCAGCTCACCCGCTTTTCTTAGGACAACTAATGAAAAACTGTTTTTT. This codes for CASSPAFLRTTNEKLFF.

The chain uses TRBV28 and TRBJ1-1, with D unclear. The CDR3 is made up of 14 amino acids. The V and J ends lost 6 bases and 5 bases respectively, with 16 bases between them. Germline lookup yields CDR1 MDHEN and CDR2 SYDVKM. The CDR3 coding sequence is TGTGCCAGCAGCCGGAAGGAAAGATGGACTGAAGCTTTCTTT. This codes for CASSRKERWTEAFF.

The V call is TRBV12-5, the J call TRBJ2-7; D is unclear. Germline-derived CDR1 and CDR2 are LGHNT and FRNRAP. CDR3 length: 13 amino acids. V shed 4 bases and J shed 12 bases, with 19 bases lying between them. CDR3 DNA: TGTGCTAGTGGTTCCCGTTTAACTCGCTGGGCGTACTTC. This encodes CASGSRLTRWAYF.

This rearrangement joins TRBV5-1 to TRBJ2-7; TRBD2 agrees at 10 bases. J gave up 2 bases and V 0 bases, and 8 bases lay outside the gene matches. The CDR3 runs 17 residues. Per the germline V gene, CDR1 is SGHRS and CDR2 is YFSETQ. The CDR3 DNA follows: TGCGCCAGCAGCTTGGCTAGCGGGGGCCGAATTCCCTACGAGCAGTACTTC. Translated: CASSLASGGRIPYEQYF.

V usage is TRBV7-2 and J usage is TRBJ1-2; D remains ambiguous. From germline, CDR1 is SGHTA and CDR2 FQGNSA. The CDR3 sequence is 13 residues long. V shed 6 bases and J shed 6 bases, with 14 bases lying between them. DNA for the CDR3: TGTGCCAGCAGTCTCGGACGGGATAATGGCTACACCTTC. It codes for CASSLGRDNGYTF.

J is TRBJ1-5 and V is TRBV7-9, with 11 bases that match TRBD1. With V trimmed by 4 bases and J by 7 bases, 6 bases remained unmatched. In germline, CDR1 is SEHNR, CDR2 FQNEAQ (reference sequence). The length of the CDR3 is 15 residues. DNA for the CDR3: TGTGCCAGCAGCTCGGGACAGGGGGACAGGCAGCCCCAGCATTTT. Protein product: CASSSGQGDRQPQHF.

V and J are TRBV5-1 and TRBJ2-5, with 11 positions matching TRBD1. This CDR3 is 16 amino acids long. J lost 5 bases, V lost 4 bases, and 10 bases had no gene match. Per germline, CDR1 SGHRS and CDR2 YFSETQ. CDR3 bases: TGCGCCAGCAGCCTCTCCCGGACAGGGGGCGTCGAGACCCAGTACTTC. This gives the protein CASSLSRTGGVETQYF.

CDR3 DNA sequence: TGTGCCAGCAGCAGAAGCGCCCCTCCGGCCAAAAACATTCAGTACTTC. The encoded protein is CASSRSAPPAKNIQYF. The rearrangement uses TRBV9 and TRBJ2-4; no definite D call. The germline V and J ends were trimmed by 4 bases and 1 base, with 15 bases remaining between them. Per the germline V gene, CDR1 is SGDLS and CDR2 is YYNGEE. CDR3 length equals 16 residues. The variable domain in full, completed from reference TRBV9 and TRBJ2-4, reads DSGVTQTPKHLITATGQRVTLRCSPRSGDLSVYWYQQSLDQGLQFLIQYYNGEERAKGNILERFSAQQFPDLHSELNLSSLELGDSALYFCASSRSAPPAKNIQYFGAGTRLSVL.

This clone was seen more than once but under ten times. The chain is built from TRBV9 and TRBJ1-2; TRBD1 matches 9 bases. The J segment lost 4 bases and the V segment lost 4 bases, leaving 8 bases of the junction unmatched. CDR3 length equals 15 residues. Germline assignment: CDR1 SGDLS and CDR2 YYNGEE. CDR3 protein: CASSPTGTGIYGYTF. CDR3 DNA: TGTGCCAGCAGCCCAACCGGGACAGGGATCTATGGCTACACCTTC.

The CDR3 sequence: CASSRRGRLEHNSPLHF. The CDR3 DNA sequence: TGTGCCAGCAGCCGACGGGGCCGTCTGGAACATAATTCACCCCTCCACTTT. The chain has TRBV14 and TRBJ1-6; D is possibly TRBD1 (5 bases). The CDR3 extends over 17 amino acids. Germline V gene lookup returns CDR1 SGHDN and CDR2 FVKESK. The germline V and J ends were trimmed by 4 bases and 5 bases, with 18 bases remaining between them. Full variable domain (remainder filled in from reference TRBV14 and TRBJ1-6): EAGVTQFPSHSVIEKGQTVTLRCDPISGHDNLYWYRRVMGKEIKFLLHFVKESKQDESGMPNNRFLAERTGGTYSTLKVQPAELEDSGVYFCASSRRGRLEHNSPLHFGNGTRLTVT.

The chain has TRBV27 and TRBJ2-2; maybe TRBD2 (6 bases). Germline values: CDR1 MNHEY, CDR2 SMNVEV (reference sequence). V was shortened by 6 bases and J by 5 bases, with 13 bases between the two germline ends. CDR3 length: 14 amino acids. CDR3 protein: CASRRDLRTGELFF. The CDR3 nucleotides are TGTGCCAGCAGAAGGGACTTGAGGACCGGGGAGCTGTTTTTT.

This chain connects TRBV2 to TRBJ2-2; 7 bases are shared with TRBD1. The CDR3 has 16 residues. Germline-derived CDR1 and CDR2 are SNHLY and FYNNEI. V trimming: 4 bases; J trimming: 5 bases; junction bases outside the gene matches: 10. CDR3: CASSGGQTVMTGELFF. CDR3 sequence (DNA): TGTGCCAGCAGTGGGGGACAGACCGTGATGACCGGGGAGCTGTTTTTT.

V is TRBV7-2 and J is TRBJ2-7; tentatively, D is TRBD2 (7 bases). Germline CDR1 SGHTA, CDR2 FQGNSA. This CDR3 comprises 19 residues. The V and J ends lost 1 base and 6 bases respectively, with 28 bases between them. The CDR3 DNA reads as TGTGCCAGCAGCTTAGAGGGCCCTCGGGGGGCAGGGTGGTCGGGCGAGCAGTACTTC. It yields the protein CASSLEGPRGAGWSGEQYF.

The J gene is TRBJ2-3, the V gene TRBV9; D remains unclear. Looked up from germline, CDR1 is SGDLS and CDR2 is YYNGEE. V dropped 4 bases and J dropped 7 bases, with 16 bases sitting between them. The CDR3 contains 14 residues. CDR3 sequence: CASSPHAEPNTQYF. DNA of the CDR3: TGTGCCAGCAGCCCGCACGCCGAGCCAAATACGCAGTATTTT.

The J gene is TRBJ2-5, the V gene TRBV30, with 10 bases fitting TRBD2. CDR1 and CDR2 (germline): GTSNPN, SVGIG (reference sequence). The CDR3 has 16 amino acids. Trimming took 1 base from V and 5 from J; bases not matched to a gene: 10. The CDR3 spells CAWSESSGGWRETQYF. CDR3 in DNA: TGTGCCTGGAGTGAGTCTAGCGGGGGTTGGAGGGAGACCCAGTACTTC. The whole variable domain, filled in from reference TRBV30 and TRBJ2-5, reads SQTIHQWPATLVQPVGSPLSLECTVEGTSNPNLYWYRQAAGRGLQLLFYSVGIGQISSEVPQNLSASRPQDRQFILSSKKLLLSDSGFYLCAWSESSGGWRETQYFGPGTRLLVL.

This chain uses TRBV7-6 with TRBJ2-7, with 7 nucleotides matching TRBD1. CDR3 length equals 14 residues. V lost 4 bases and J lost 1; bases outside the gene matches: 4. The germline CDR1 and CDR2 sequences are SGHVS and FNYEAQ. The CDR3 protein is CASSSLDRSYEQYF. The CDR3 DNA follows: TGTGCCAGCAGCTCCTTGGACAGGTCCTACGAGCAGTACTTC.

The chain has TRBV18 and TRBJ2-7; TRBD2 matches 14 bases. Germline V gene sequence: CDR1 KGHSH, CDR2 LQKENI. Trimming at V came to 3 bases and at J to 5 bases, leaving 9 bases not matched to a gene. The CDR3 loop spans 17 amino acids. Here the CDR3 reads CASSPLRLAGGPNEQYF. CDR3 coding DNA: TGTGCCAGCTCACCGCTCCGACTAGCGGGGGGGCCGAACGAGCAGTACTTC.

The rearrangement links TRBV5-1 to TRBJ2-5; 10 bases match TRBD2. The ends lost 3 bases at V and 2 bases at J; junction bases unmatched: 7. Germline values: CDR1 SGHRS, CDR2 YFSETQ. This CDR3 spans 16 amino acids. The CDR3 nucleotides read TGCGCCAGCAGCTCCTTAGGACTAGCGGCTCAAGAGACCCAGTACTTC. Translated, it gives CASSSLGLAAQETQYF.

The CDR3 sequence: CASSSGGPGGTQHF. CDR3 in DNA: TGTGCCAGCAGTTCCGGCGGGCCGGGCGGGACCCAGCATTTT. The chain links TRBV5-6 to TRBJ1-5; D uncertain. Trimming removed 5 bases at V and 11 bases at J, with 20 bases between. Germline V gives CDR1 SGHDT, CDR2 YYEEEE. This CDR3 has 14 residues.

This chain joins TRBV18 and TRBJ2-3; D is ambiguous. V shed 2 bases and J shed 3 bases, with 0 bases lying between them. The CDR3 is 11 amino acids. Germline-derived CDR1 and CDR2 are KGHSH and LQKENI. For the CDR3, the DNA is TGTGCCAGCTCACCAACAGATACGCAGTATTTT. This translates into CASSPTDTQYF.

The rearrangement uses TRBV7-3 and TRBJ1-3; D gene ambiguous. In germline, CDR1 is SGHTA, CDR2 FQGTGA. The length of the CDR3 is 12 residues. Deletions cut 5 bases from V and 4 bases from J, with 6 bases between. CDR3 loop: CASSTPGNTIYF. CDR3 nucleotide sequence: TGTGCCAGCAGCACCCCGGGAAACACCATATATTTT.

This clone was seen a handful of times. J is TRBJ1-1 and V is TRBV20-1, with D unresolved. The CDR3 sequence is 11 residues long. Germline loops: CDR1 DFQATT, CDR2 SNEGSKA (reference sequence). This CDR3 reads CRPQRNTEAFF. The CDR3 region has the DNA TGCAGGCCACAGAGGAACACTGAAGCTTTCTTT.

This clone came up a few times. The chain combines TRBV19 with TRBJ1-6, with no clear D. Germline V gene sequence: CDR1 LNHDA, CDR2 SQIVND (reference sequence). V lost 5 bases and J 9 bases, leaving 11 bases between the germline ends. The CDR3 is 13 residues long. The CDR3 here is CASSEWPGSPLHF. CDR3 DNA sequence: TGTGCCAGTAGTGAGTGGCCGGGTTCACCCCTCCACTTT.